This is a list of T cell receptor beta chains from one sample in a study of T cell repertoires in cytomegalovirus infection. TCRdb re-derived calls from the reads in MiXCR, one entry per CDR3 protein. Of about 400,000 distinct CDR3 sequences in the sample, 15% to 20% were seen once. The specimen was PBMCs. These receptors were taken from a human donor in good health (CMV status not recorded). Some clones in this sample may be carry-over from other donors' samples. Both conserved end residues are part of each CDR3.

>TRBV5-4
CASSPRGTTVNSPLHF
>TRBV20-1
CSARGRDSSYNEQFF
>TRBV7-2
CASSLGGVQETQYF
>TRBV7-2
CASSLMDRPLYGYTF
>TRBV7-2
CASGRIQNTGEQYF
>TRBV20-1
CSARDIIEEAFF
>TRBV7-8
CASSLFGGYSYEQYF
>TRBV18
CASSPGTDSPGYTF
>TRBV7-8
CASSLMDRGEQYF
>TRBV28
CASSPPLGQGGLQETQYF
>TRBV6-1
CASSFFGGLRTEAFF
>TRBV12-3/TRBV12-4
CASSTPGNEAFF
>TRBV6-2/TRBV6-3
CASSYPGQGRQFF
>TRBV12-3/TRBV12-4
CASSPRELTYEQYF
>TRBV5-6
CASSLRDLETQYF
>TRBV28
CATQDSYNEQFF
>TRBV6-5
CASSSHGVEAFF
>TRBV11-2
CASSLTTETYEQYF
>TRBV6-2/TRBV6-3
CASSTGTDTDTQYF
>TRBV7-8
CASSPRPGTGSGQPQHF
>TRBV18
CASSRSVGEKLFF
>TRBV5-4
CASSYMRVGEQYF
>TRBV7-2
CASSSQMGGQPQHF
>TRBV19
CASSILGKLQETQYF
>TRBV7-2
CASSSTYGYTF
>TRBV20-1
CSARRDPSYNEQFF
>TRBV7-2
CASSRWSSTDTQYF
>TRBV3-1
CASSPTSGEENIQYF
>TRBV4-1
CASSQDPGGPGANVLTF
>TRBV6-1
CASSENGPALNTEAFF
>TRBV20-1
CSASLNYTF
>TRBV7-2
CASSSLKGGESDEQFF
>TRBV20-1
CSARDSQGKDTQYF
>TRBV4-1
CASSQVETQETQYF
>TRBV7-9
CASSFRLAGPYNEQFF